This T cell receptor beta chain emerged from a study of cytomegalovirus exposure and HLA in healthy donors. This clone was seen a handful of times. CDR1 is MNHNS, CDR2 SASEGT, per germline. Trimming shortened V by 4 bases and J by 7 bases, and 11 bases separated the two germline ends. The CDR3 loop spans 13 amino acids. Vbeta (60) and Jbeta (13) primers were used in the PCR. Only in-frame clones appear in the TCRdb table, and some are missing; sequencing was by immunoSEQ multiplex PCR. The top ten hold 6% to 8% of the sample, which has 130,000 or so clones, about 73% seen once. This clonotype was sampled from a woman between 40 and 50 years old in good health and CMV-seronegative. The chain carries TRBV6-1 and TRBJ1-5; TRBD1 is a possible D gene (6 bases). The sequenced sample consisted of PBMCs. The CDR3 region is CASSGTTGQPQHF. The CDR3, as DNA: TGTGCCAGCAGTGGTACTACAGGGCAGCCCCAGCATTTT.